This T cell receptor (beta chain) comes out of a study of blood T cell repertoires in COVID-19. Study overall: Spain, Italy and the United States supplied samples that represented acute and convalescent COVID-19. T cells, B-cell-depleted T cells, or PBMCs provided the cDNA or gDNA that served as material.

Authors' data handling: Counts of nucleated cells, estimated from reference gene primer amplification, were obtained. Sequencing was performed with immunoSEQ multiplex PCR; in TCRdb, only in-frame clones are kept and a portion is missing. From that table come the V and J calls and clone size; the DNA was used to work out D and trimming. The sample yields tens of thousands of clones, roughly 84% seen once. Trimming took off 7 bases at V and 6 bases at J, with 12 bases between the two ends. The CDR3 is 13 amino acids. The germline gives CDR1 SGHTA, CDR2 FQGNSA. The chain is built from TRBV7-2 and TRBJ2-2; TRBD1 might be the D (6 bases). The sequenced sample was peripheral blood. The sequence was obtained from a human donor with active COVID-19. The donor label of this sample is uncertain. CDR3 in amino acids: CASTNPGAGELFF. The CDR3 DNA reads TGTGCCAGCACAAACCCAGGGGCCGGGGAGCTGTTTTTT.